This TCR beta chain is drawn from a study of early T cells in non-severe SARS-CoV-2 infection. Using its own MiXCR run on the 5' RACE reads, TCRdb lists one record per CDR3 protein. The table records tens of thousands of distinct CDR3 sequences, about 5% of them present only once. This clonotype appeared a few times. The receptor was derived from an adult who was a healthcare worker with PCR-confirmed SARS-CoV-2 infection or an uninfected control (not recorded which). Sequenced here: whole blood, sampled at baseline.

CDR3 protein: CASSVEGLQETQYF. Here the CDR3 DNA reads TGTGCCAGCAGCGTAGAGGGCCTCCAAGAGACCCAGTACTTC. The rearrangement uses TRBV9 and TRBJ2-5; D is unclear. The V end lost 0 bases, the J end lost 1 base, and 7 bases lay between the germline ends. CDR3 length: 14 amino acids. Looked up from germline, CDR1 is SGDLS and CDR2 is YYNGEE.